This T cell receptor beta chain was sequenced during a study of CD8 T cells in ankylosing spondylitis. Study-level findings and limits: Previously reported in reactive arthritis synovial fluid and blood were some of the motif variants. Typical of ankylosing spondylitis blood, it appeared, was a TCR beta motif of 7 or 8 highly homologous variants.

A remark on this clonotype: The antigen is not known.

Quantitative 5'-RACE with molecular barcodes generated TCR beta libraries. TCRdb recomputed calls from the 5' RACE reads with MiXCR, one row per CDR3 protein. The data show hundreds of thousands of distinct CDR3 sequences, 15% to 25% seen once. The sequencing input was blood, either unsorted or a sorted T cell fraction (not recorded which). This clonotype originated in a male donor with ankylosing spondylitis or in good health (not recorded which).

CDR3 nucleotide sequence: TGTGCCAGCAGCTTTAGGGGGAACACAGATACGCAGTATTTT. It encodes CASSFRGNTDTQYF. The genes are TRBV7-9 and TRBJ2-3; D perhaps matches TRBD1 (6 bases). The CDR3 covers 14 residues. The germline V and J ends were trimmed by 3 bases and 2 bases, with 9 bases remaining between them. Germline values: CDR1 SEHNR, CDR2 FQNEAQ (reference sequence).